These 21 T cell receptor beta chains originate from one sample sequenced in a study of radiation and T cells in renal cell carcinoma. Assay: immunoSEQ multiplex PCR; the TCRdb copy retains only in-frame clones and omits some. The data contain roughly 53,000 clones, about 83% of them seen just once; the ten biggest clones take up 31%. The time point is: baseline pretreatment blood. The treatment was: 15 Gy SBRT to primary tumor, nephrectomy 4 weeks later. The sequencing used blood, collected from a patient whose treatment included radiotherapy and nephrectomy. These receptor sequences come from a woman in her 70s with renal cell carcinoma.

This chain joins TRBV29-1 and TRBJ2-7; 7 positions match TRBD1. V trimming: 3 bases; J trimming: 6 bases; junction bases outside the gene matches: 8. CDR3 size: 13 residues. Germline assignment: CDR1 SQVTM and CDR2 ANQGSEA. The chain's CDR3 is CSVDYRGTGEQYF. Written as DNA, the CDR3 is TGCAGCGTTGATTACAGGGGAACAGGCGAGCAGTACTTC.

In its sample, this clone was seen a few times. This rearrangement joins TRBV19 to TRBJ2-7; no firm D call. The germline V gene has CDR1 LNHDA and CDR2 SQIVND (reference sequence). V shed 6 bases and J shed 1 base, with 13 bases lying between them. The CDR3 runs 14 residues. This chain's CDR3 is CASSAVLDSYEQYF. CDR3 coding DNA: TGTGCCAGTAGCGCCGTTTTAGATTCCTACGAGCAGTACTTC.

The V call is TRBV6-6, the J call TRBJ2-3; D is perhaps TRBD2 (6 bases). The CDR3 is made up of 15 amino acids. In germline, CDR1 is MNHNY, CDR2 SVGAGI (reference sequence). V lost 0 bases, J lost 2 bases, and 9 bases lay in between. In DNA, the CDR3 is TGTGCCAGCAGTTACTCCCGGGGGTCCACAGATACGCAGTATTTT. Its translation is CASSYSRGSTDTQYF.

This chain links TRBV27 with TRBJ2-7; 9 bases line up with TRBD1. Trimming at V came to 11 bases and at J to 3 bases, leaving 8 bases not matched to a gene. The germline gives CDR1 MNHEY, CDR2 SMNVEV (reference sequence). This CDR3 contains 13 residues. CDR3 residues: CAGFWTGVYEQYF. In nucleotides, the CDR3 is TGTGCCGGTTTTTGGACAGGGGTCTACGAGCAGTACTTC.

The CDR3 spells CASSPGQPTNEKLFF. The CDR3 DNA sequence: TGCGCCAGCAGCCCTGGACAGCCTACTAATGAAAAACTGTTTTTT. The gene calls are TRBV5-1 and TRBJ1-4; D possibly corresponds to TRBD1 (6 bases). The CDR3 extends over 15 amino acids. Between the trimmed V and J ends, which lost 4 bases and 2 bases, there was a span of 12 bases. The V gene's germline CDR1 is SGHRS and CDR2 YFSETQ.

The chain carries TRBV10-3 and TRBJ2-3, with TRBD1 matching over 8 bases. The V and J ends lost 6 bases and 3 bases, in that order; junction bases with no gene match: 5. The CDR3 extends over 14 amino acids. CDR1 is ENHRY, CDR2 SYGVKD, per germline. Here the CDR3 DNA reads TGTGCCATCAGGACAGGGGCCGAAACAGATACGCAGTATTTT. Translating gives CAIRTGAETDTQYF.

The rearrangement joins TRBV7-2 to TRBJ2-3, with 8 positions matching TRBD2. CDR1 is SGHTA and CDR2 is FQGNSA in the germline V gene. The trim removed 2 bases at V and 5 bases at J, leaving 6 bases unmatched. The CDR3 runs to 15 residues. CDR3 DNA sequence: TGTGCCAGCAGCTTAAAAGCGGGGGAAGAAGATACGCAGTATTTT. Amino acid sequence: CASSLKAGEEDTQYF. The full variable domain, completed using reference TRBV7-2 and TRBJ2-3, is GAGVSQSPSNKVTEKGKDVELRCDPISGHTALYWYRQSLGQGLEFLIYFQGNSAPDKSGLPSDRFSAERTGGSVSTLTIQRTQQEDSAVYLCASSLKAGEEDTQYFGPGTRLTVL.

The V gene is TRBV11-3, the J gene TRBJ1-4, with TRBD1 matching over 7 bases. This CDR3 spans 14 amino acids. CDR1 SGHNT and CDR2 YENEEA come from the germline V gene. Unmatched junction bases numbered 7, after V lost 3 bases and J lost 9 bases. The CDR3, as DNA: TGTGCCAGCAGCTTGACAGGGCCCGTGAAAAAACTGTTTTTT. Encoded protein: CASSLTGPVKKLFF.

The chain uses TRBV6-1 and TRBJ2-7; no firm D call. This CDR3 region has 14 residues. Trimming pared 2 bases from V and 6 bases from J, leaving 14 bases between. Germline V lookup: CDR1 MNHNS, CDR2 SASEGT. The CDR3 protein is CASSEQVLSGEQYF. The CDR3 bases are TGTGCCAGCAGTGAACAGGTCCTGTCCGGCGAGCAGTACTTC.

The rearrangement joins TRBV7-9 to TRBJ1-1, with a weak D call TRBD1 (6 bases). The CDR3 sequence is 14 residues long. Trimming pared 1 base from V and 2 bases from J, leaving 8 bases between. CDR1 and CDR2 from the germline V gene are SEHNR and FQNEAQ (reference sequence). Here the CDR3 reads CASSLGQANTEAFF. The CDR3 region has the DNA TGTGCCAGCAGCTTAGGACAGGCTAACACTGAAGCTTTCTTT. The full variable domain, in which reference TRBV7-9 and TRBJ1-1 provide the parts outside the CDR3, is DTGVSQNPRHKITKRGQNVTFRCDPISEHNRLYWYRQTLGQGPEFLTYFQNEAQLEKSRLLSDRFSAERPKGSFSTLEIQRTEQGDSAMYLCASSLGQANTEAFFGQGTRLTVV.

This clone occurred once. This rearrangement joins TRBV2 to TRBJ1-5, with a weak D call TRBD1 (6 bases). The CDR3 length is 15 residues. Germline V gene lookup returns CDR1 SNHLY and CDR2 FYNNEI. Trimming cost V 6 bases and J 7 bases, with 19 bases left between them. CDR3 DNA: TGTGCCAGCAGGGACGGGACAACGGGAAGCCAGCCCCAGCATTTT. It encodes CASRDGTTGSQPQHF.

This chain connects TRBV2 to TRBJ2-3; D is possibly TRBD2 (6 bases). Germline lookup yields CDR1 SNHLY and CDR2 FYNNEI. The CDR3 spans 18 residues. V shed 2 bases and J shed 2 bases, with 20 bases lying between them. CDR3 sequence reads: CASSEPPLAGRITDTQYF. DNA for the CDR3: TGTGCCAGCAGTGAACCCCCTCTTGCGGGGAGGATCACAGATACGCAGTATTTT.

Written as DNA, the CDR3 is TGTGCCAGCCTTCAGGACAGGGGAGAGACCCAGTACTTC. Its protein is CASLQDRGETQYF. The gene calls are TRBV18 and TRBJ2-5, with 9 bases aligning to TRBD1. CDR1 KGHSH and CDR2 LQKENI come from the germline V gene. The CDR3 covers 13 residues. Trimming took 8 bases from V and 4 from J; bases not matched to a gene: 5.

This chain links TRBV4-1 with TRBJ1-5; D might be TRBD1 (6 bases). The ends were cut back, 6 bases at V and 5 bases at J, with 14 bases in the middle. Germline lookup yields CDR1 MGHRA and CDR2 YSYEKL. This CDR3 has 14 residues. CDR3 loop: CASSQGSVDQPQHF. CDR3 DNA: TGCGCCAGCAGTCAGGGGTCGGTCGATCAGCCCCAGCATTTT.

This chain uses TRBV6-5 with TRBJ1-2; no clear D. The V gene's germline CDR1 is MNHEY and CDR2 SVGAGI. CDR3 length equals 13 residues. With 0 bases removed from V and 0 bases from J, the gap between germline ends came to 2 bases. The CDR3 here is CASSYSPNYGYTF. In DNA form, the CDR3 reads TGTGCCAGCAGTTACTCGCCTAACTATGGCTACACCTTC.

V usage is TRBV15 and J usage is TRBJ2-7, with a tentative D call TRBD2 (5 bases). Trimming took 4 bases from V and 4 from J, leaving 20 bases between them. Germline V gene data show CDR1 as LNHNV and CDR2 as YYDKDF (reference sequence). The CDR3 sequence is 16 residues long. The CDR3 DNA is TGTGCCACCAGCACGATCGAGGGTAGTGAAGGGTACGAGCAGTACTTC. This sequence encodes CATSTIEGSEGYEQYF.

This rearrangement joins TRBV5-1 to TRBJ2-1; 10 bases map to TRBD2. The CDR3 sequence is 15 residues long. Germline loops: CDR1 SGHRS, CDR2 YFSETQ. Trimming at V came to 3 bases and at J to 1 base, leaving 1 base not matched to a gene. The CDR3 DNA reads as TGCGCCAGCAGCTCACTAGCGGGGTCCTACAATGAGCAGTTCTTC. Translating it yields CASSSLAGSYNEQFF. Full variable domain (outside the CDR3, taken from reference TRBV5-1 and TRBJ2-1): KAGVTQTPRYLIKTRGQQVTLSCSPISGHRSVSWYQQTPGQGLQFLFEYFSETQRNKGNFPGRFSGRQFSNSRSEMNVSTLELGDSALYLCASSSLAGSYNEQFFGPGTRLTVL.

This clone was picked up one time. V gene TRBV2 combines with J gene TRBJ1-5; D unclear. Per germline, CDR1 SNHLY and CDR2 FYNNEI. V gave up 7 bases and J gave up 2 bases, with 6 bases separating them. The CDR3 contains 12 residues. The CDR3 loop is CASTGGNQPQHF. CDR3 DNA: TGTGCCAGCACCGGAGGCAATCAGCCCCAGCATTTT.

V and J are TRBV4-2 and TRBJ2-1; D is perhaps TRBD1 (6 bases). The CDR3 covers 15 residues. Per the germline V gene, CDR1 is LGHNA and CDR2 is YNFKEQ. Trimming left V 4 bases short and J 0 bases short, with 10 bases between. The CDR3 sequence: CASSLGQSSYNEQFF. The DNA for the CDR3 is TGTGCCAGCAGCCTAGGACAGAGCTCCTACAATGAGCAGTTCTTC.

In this sample, this clone turned up a few times. The chain uses TRBV19 and TRBJ2-1, with 11 bases identical to TRBD1. Germline lookup yields CDR1 LNHDA and CDR2 SQIVND (reference sequence). The CDR3 is made up of 15 amino acids. V lost 6 bases and J lost 7; bases outside the gene matches: 8. CDR3 nucleotides: TGTGCCAGTAGGATGGACAGGGGGCTATCGAATGAGCAGTTCTTC. Protein sequence: CASRMDRGLSNEQFF.

The chain uses TRBV6-6 and TRBJ2-7, with a possible D match to TRBD2 (6 bases). CDR1 and CDR2 (germline): MNHNY, SVGAGI (reference sequence). V shed 5 bases and J shed 3 bases, with 14 bases lying between them. This CDR3 has 14 residues. The CDR3 region has the DNA TGTGCCAGCAGTACCCAGGGACTTTTCTACGAGCAGTACTTC. This codes for CASSTQGLFYEQYF.